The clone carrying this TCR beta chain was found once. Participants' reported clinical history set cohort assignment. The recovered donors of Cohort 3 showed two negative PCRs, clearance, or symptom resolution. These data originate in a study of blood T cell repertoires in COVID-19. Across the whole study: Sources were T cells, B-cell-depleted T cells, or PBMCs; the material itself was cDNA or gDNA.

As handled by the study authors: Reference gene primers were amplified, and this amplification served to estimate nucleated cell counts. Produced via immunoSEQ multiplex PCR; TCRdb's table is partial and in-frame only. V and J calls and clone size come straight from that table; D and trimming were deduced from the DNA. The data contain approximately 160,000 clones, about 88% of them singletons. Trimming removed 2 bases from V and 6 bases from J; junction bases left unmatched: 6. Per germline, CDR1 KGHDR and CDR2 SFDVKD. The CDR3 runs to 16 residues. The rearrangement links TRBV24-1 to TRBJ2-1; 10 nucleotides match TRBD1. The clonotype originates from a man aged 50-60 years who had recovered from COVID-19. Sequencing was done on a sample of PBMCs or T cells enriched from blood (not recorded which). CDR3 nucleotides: TGTGCCACCAGTGATTCTCGACAGGGGGCGTCCAATGAGCAGTTCTTC. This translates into CATSDSRQGASNEQFF.